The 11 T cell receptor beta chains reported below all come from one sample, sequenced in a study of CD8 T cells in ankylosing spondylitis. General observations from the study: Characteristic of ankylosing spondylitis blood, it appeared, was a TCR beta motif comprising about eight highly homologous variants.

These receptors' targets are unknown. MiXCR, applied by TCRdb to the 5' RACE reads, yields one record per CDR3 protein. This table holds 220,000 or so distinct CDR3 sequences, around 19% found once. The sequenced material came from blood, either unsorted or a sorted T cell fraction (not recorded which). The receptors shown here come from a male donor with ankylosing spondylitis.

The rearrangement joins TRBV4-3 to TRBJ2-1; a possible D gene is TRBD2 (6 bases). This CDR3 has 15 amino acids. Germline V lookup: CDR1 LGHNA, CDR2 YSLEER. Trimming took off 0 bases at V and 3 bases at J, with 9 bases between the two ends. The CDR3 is CASSQDLGGYNEQFF. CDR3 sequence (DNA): TGCGCCAGCAGCCAAGATTTGGGGGGCTACAATGAGCAGTTCTTC.

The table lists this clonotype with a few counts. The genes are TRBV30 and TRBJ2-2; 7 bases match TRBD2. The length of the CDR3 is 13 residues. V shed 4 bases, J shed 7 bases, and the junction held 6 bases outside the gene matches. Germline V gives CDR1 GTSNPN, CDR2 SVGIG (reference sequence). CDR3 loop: CAWKSGDFGELFF. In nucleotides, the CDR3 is TGTGCCTGGAAGAGCGGGGATTTCGGGGAGCTGTTTTTT. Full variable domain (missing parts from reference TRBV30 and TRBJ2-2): SQTIHQWPATLVQPVGSPLSLECTVEGTSNPNLYWYRQAAGRGLQLLFYSVGIGQISSEVPQNLSASRPQDRQFILSSKKLLLSDSGFYLCAWKSGDFGELFFGEGSRLTVL.

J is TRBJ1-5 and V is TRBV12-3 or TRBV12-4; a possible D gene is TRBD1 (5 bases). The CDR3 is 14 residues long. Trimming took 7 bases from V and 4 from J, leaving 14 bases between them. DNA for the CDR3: TGTGCCAGCAATCCGGGGACGTGGAATCAGCCCCAGCATTTT. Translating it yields CASNPGTWNQPQHF.

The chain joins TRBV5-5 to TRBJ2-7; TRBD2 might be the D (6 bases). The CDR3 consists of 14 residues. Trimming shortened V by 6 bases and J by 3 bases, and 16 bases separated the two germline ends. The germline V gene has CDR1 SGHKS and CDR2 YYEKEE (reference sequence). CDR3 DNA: TGTGCCAGCATCAATGGGCGGGAAAACTACGAGCAGTACTTC. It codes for CASINGRENYEQYF.

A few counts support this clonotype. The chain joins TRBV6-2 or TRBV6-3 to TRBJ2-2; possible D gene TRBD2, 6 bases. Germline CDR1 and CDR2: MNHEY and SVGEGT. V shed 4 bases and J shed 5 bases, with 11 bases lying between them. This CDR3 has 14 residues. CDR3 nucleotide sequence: TGTGCCAGCAGTTTTCCTAGCGAGACCGGGGAGCTGTTTTTT. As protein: CASSFPSETGELFF.

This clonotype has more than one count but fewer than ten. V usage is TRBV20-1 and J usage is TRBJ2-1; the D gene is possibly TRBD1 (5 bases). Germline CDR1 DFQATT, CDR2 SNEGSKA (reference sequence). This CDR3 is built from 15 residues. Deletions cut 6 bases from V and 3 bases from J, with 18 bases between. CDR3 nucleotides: TGCAGTGCGACCCACCCCCAGGGCGGCTACAATGAGCAGTTCTTC. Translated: CSATHPQGGYNEQFF.

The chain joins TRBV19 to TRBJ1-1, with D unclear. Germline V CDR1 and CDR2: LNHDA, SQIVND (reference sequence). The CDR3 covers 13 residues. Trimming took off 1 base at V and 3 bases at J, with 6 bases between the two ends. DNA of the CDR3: TGTGCCAGTAGTATAGTTTTCGACACTGAAGCTTTCTTT. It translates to CASSIVFDTEAFF. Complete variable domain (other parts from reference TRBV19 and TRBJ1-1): DGGITQSPKYLFRKEGQNVTLSCEQNLNHDAMYWYRQDPGQGLRLIYYSQIVNDFQKGDIAEGYSVSREKKESFPLTVTSAQKNPTAFYLCASSIVFDTEAFFGQGTRLTVV.

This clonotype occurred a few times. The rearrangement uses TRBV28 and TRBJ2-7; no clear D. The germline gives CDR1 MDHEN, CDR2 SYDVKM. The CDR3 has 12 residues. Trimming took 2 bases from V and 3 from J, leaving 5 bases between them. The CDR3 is CASSLTYYEQYF. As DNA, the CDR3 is TGTGCCAGCAGTTTAACGTACTACGAGCAGTACTTC.

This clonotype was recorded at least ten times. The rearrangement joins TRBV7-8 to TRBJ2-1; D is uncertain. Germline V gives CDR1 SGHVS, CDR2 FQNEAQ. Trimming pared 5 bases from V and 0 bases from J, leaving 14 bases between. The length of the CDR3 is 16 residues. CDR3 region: CASSPLAASSYNEQFF. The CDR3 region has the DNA TGTGCCAGCAGCCCCTTGGCGGCGAGCTCCTACAATGAGCAGTTCTTC.

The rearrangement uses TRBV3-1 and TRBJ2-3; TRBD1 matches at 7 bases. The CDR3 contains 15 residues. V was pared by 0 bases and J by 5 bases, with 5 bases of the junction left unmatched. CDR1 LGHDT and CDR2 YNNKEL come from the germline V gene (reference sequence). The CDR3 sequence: CASSQEQGLVDTQYF. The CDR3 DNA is TGTGCCAGCAGCCAAGAACAGGGGTTGGTAGATACGCAGTATTTT.

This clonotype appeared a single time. The CDR3 bases are TGCAGTGCTAGAGATTGGGGCAGGGAGGCCTACAATGAGCAGTTCTTC. This codes for CSARDWGREAYNEQFF. The V gene is TRBV20-1, the J gene TRBJ2-1; D is perhaps TRBD2 (6 bases). Trimming left V 0 bases short and J 2 bases short, with 14 bases between. CDR1 and CDR2 from the germline V gene are DFQATT and SNEGSKA (reference sequence). The CDR3 loop spans 16 amino acids.